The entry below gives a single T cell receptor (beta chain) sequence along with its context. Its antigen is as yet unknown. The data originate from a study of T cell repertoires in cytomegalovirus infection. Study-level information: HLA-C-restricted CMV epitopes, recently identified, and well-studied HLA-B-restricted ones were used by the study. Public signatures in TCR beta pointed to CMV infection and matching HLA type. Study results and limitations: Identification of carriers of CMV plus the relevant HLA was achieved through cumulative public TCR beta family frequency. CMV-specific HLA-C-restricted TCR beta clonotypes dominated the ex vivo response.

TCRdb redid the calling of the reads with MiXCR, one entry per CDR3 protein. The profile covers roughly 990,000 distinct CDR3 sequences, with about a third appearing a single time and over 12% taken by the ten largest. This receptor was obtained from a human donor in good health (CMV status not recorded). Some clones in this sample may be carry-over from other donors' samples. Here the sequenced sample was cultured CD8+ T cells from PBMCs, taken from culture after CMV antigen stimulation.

CDR3 nucleotide sequence: TGTGCCACCACTAAAGGGCTGGCCAAAAACATTCAGTACTTC. The encoded protein is CATTKGLAKNIQYF. This chain links TRBV15 with TRBJ2-4; no clear D. Germline values: CDR1 LNHNV, CDR2 YYDKDF (reference sequence). The V and J ends lost 7 bases and 1 base respectively, with 11 bases between them. The CDR3 consists of 14 residues.